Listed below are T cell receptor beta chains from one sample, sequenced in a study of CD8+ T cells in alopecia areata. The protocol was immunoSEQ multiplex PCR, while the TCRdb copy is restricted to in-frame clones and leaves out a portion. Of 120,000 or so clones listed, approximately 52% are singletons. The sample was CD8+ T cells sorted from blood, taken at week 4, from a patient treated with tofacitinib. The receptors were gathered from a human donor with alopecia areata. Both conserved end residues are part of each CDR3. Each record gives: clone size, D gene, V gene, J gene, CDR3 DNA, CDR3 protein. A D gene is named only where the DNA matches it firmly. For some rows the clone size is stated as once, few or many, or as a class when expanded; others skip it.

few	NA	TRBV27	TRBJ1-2	TGTGCCAGCAGTTTCTCCGGGGGGCTGGGCTACACCTTC	CASSFSGGLGYTF
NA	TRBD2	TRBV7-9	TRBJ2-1	TGTGCCAGCAGCTTAGCCCCAAAGGCGGGGGGATACAATGAGCAGTTCTTC	CASSLAPKAGGYNEQFF
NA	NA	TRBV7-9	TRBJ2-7	TGTGCCAGCAGTTTCACGACAGGCGGATACGAGCAGTACTTC	CASSFTTGGYEQYF
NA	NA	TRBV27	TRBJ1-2	TGTGCCAGCAGTTTGGGGGCGGGGGACTATGGCTACACCTTC	CASSLGAGDYGYTF
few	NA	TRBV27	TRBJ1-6	TGTGCCAGCAGGTACGGGACAAATTCACCCCTCCACTTT	CASRYGTNSPLHF
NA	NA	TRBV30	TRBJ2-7	TGTGCCTGGAATTTGGGGACCCCCTACGAGCAGTACTTC	CAWNLGTPYEQYF
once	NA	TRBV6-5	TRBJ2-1	TGTGCCAGCAGTTACTCCACAGGCCCGGACAATGAGCAGTTCTTC	CASSYSTGPDNEQFF
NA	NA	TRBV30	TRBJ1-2	TGTGCCTGGAACGCAAATAACTATGGCTACACCTTC	CAWNANNYGYTF
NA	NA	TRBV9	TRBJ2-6	TGTGCCAGCAGCGTAGAAGCCGGGACATCCCCTCTCTCTGGGGCCAACGTCCTGACTTTC	CASSVEAGTSPLSGANVLTF
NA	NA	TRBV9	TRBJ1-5	TGTGCCAGCGGGGACCCTAATGCAGGCTACCAGCCCCAGCATTTT	CASGDPNAGYQPQHF
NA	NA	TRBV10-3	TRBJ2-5	TGTGCCATCAGTGAGTCGACGGGACCTAGGGAGACCCAGTACTTC	CAISESTGPRETQYF
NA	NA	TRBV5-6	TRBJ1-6	TGTGCCAGCAGCTCCGGGGGAGTAAATTCACCCCTCCACTTT	CASSSGGVNSPLHF
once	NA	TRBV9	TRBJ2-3	TGTGCCAGCAGCGAGAGGTCAGATACGCAGTATTTT	CASSERSDTQYF
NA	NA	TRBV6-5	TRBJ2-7	TGTGCCAGCGGTCGGGAGCAGTACTTC	CASGREQYF
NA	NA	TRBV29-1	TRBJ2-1	TGCAGCGTTGAGCGCCGGGAGACCTACAATGAGCAGTTCTTC	CSVERRETYNEQFF
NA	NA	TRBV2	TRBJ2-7	TGTGCCAGCAGCGGAGGGGCCTACGAGCAGTACTTC	CASSGGAYEQYF
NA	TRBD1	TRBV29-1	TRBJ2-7	TGCAGCGTTGTCAACAGGGGCGCCTACGAGCAGTACTTC	CSVVNRGAYEQYF
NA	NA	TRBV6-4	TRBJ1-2	TGTGCCAGCAGTGGCCCAGTGCCTTACTTC	CASSGPVPYF
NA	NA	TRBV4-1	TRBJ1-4	TGCGCCAGCAGCCAAGCACGAATAGAGGGGGGAGAAAAACTGTTTTTT	CASSQARIEGGEKLFF
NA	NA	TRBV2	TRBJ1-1	TGTGCCAGACTCGGACTGACGAACACTGAAGCTTTCTTT	CARLGLTNTEAFF
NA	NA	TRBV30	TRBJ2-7	TGTGCCTGGAGTGTATCAATGGCTAGCTACGAGCAGTACTTC	CAWSVSMASYEQYF
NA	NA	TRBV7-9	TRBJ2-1	TGTGCCAGCAGCTCCACGGTTGGGGGGTCCTACAATGAGCAGTTCTTC	CASSSTVGGSYNEQFF
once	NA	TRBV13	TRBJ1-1	TGTGCCAGCAGCTCCGGGACCGTTGAAGCTTTCTTT	CASSSGTVEAFF
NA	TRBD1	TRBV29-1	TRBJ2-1	TGCAGCGTAGAAGGACAGGGAAAGGAGGACAATGAGCAGTTCTTC	CSVEGQGKEDNEQFF
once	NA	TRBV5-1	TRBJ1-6	TGCGCCAGCAGCTTGGAAGGGGTCGGGTCACCCCTCCACTTT	CASSLEGVGSPLHF
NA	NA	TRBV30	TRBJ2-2	TGTGCCTGGAGTGTACTAGGGCCCATCGGGGAGCTGTTTTTT	CAWSVLGPIGELFF
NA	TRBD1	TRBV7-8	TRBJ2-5	TGTGCCAGCAGCTCCCGGGACAGGGGTGGGGAGACCCAGTACTTC	CASSSRDRGGETQYF
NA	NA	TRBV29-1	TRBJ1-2	TGCAGCGTCCCGGAACGCTATGGCTACACCTTC	CSVPERYGYTF
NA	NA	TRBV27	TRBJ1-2	TGTGCCAGCAGTTTATACCCTTCCTATGGCTACACCTTC	CASSLYPSYGYTF
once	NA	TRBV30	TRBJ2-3	TGTGCCTGGAGACATGATTCTACAGATACGCAGTATTTT	CAWRHDSTDTQYF
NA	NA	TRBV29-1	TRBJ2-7	TGCAGCGTTGAAGACGCCAGGGCCTACGAGCAGTACTTC	CSVEDARAYEQYF
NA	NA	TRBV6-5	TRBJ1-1	TGTGCCAGCAGTTACTCGGGGGTTGAAGCTTTCTTT	CASSYSGVEAFF
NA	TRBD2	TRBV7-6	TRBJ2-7	TGTGCCAGCAGCCCCTCGTTCGGGGGGTCCTACGAGCAGTACTTC	CASSPSFGGSYEQYF
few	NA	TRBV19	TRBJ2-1	TGTGCCAGTAGTATGGACAGCTACAATGAGCAGTTCTTC	CASSMDSYNEQFF
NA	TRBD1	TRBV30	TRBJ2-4	TGTGCCTGGAGTCCCGGACAGGGGGTCTCCAAAAACATTCAGTACTTC	CAWSPGQGVSKNIQYF
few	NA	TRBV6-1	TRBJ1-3	TGTGCCAGCAGTGATTTGGAGGGAAACTCTGGAAACACCATATATTTT	CASSDLEGNSGNTIYF
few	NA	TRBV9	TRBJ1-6	TGTGCCAGCAGCGTAGCCGACAAAGGTTGGGGACCCCTCCACTTT	CASSVADKGWGPLHF
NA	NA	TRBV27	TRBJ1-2	TGTGCCAGCAGTTCAGGGTCCCTCCACTATGGCTACACCTTC	CASSSGSLHYGYTF
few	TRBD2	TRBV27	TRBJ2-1	TGTGCCAGCAGTTTATCGCCTAGCGGGCCTTACAATGAGCAGTTCTTC	CASSLSPSGPYNEQFF
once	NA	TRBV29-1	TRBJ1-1	TGCAGCGTTCCACCCCAGGGAATACACACTGAAGCTTTCTTT	CSVPPQGIHTEAFF
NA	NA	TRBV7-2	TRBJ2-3	TGTGCCAGCAGCTCCTCCACAGATACGCAGTATTTT	CASSSSTDTQYF
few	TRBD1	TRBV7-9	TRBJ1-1	TGTGCCAGCAGCCCGACAGGGGCGGACACTGAAGCTTTCTTT	CASSPTGADTEAFF
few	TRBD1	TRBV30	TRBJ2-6	TGTGCCTGGTCACAGACAGGGGGCTCTGGGGCCAACGTCCTGACTTTC	CAWSQTGGSGANVLTF
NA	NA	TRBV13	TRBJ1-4	TGTGCCAGCAGTCCTTACGAAACTAATGAAAAACTGTTTTTT	CASSPYETNEKLFF
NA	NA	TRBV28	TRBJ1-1	TGTGCCAGCAGCCCGCAGGGAGGGCGGGCTTTCTTT	CASSPQGGRAFF
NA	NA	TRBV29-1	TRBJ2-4	TGCAGCGTTGCCGGACCCCAAGGGCGAGCCAAAAACATTCAGTACTTC	CSVAGPQGRAKNIQYF
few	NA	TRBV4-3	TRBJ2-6	TGCGCCAGCAGCCAAGATCTGGAACAGGTATCTGGGGCCAACGTCCTGACTTTC	CASSQDLEQVSGANVLTF
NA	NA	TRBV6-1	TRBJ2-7	TGTGCCAGCAGTGAAGCAGGGCTTACCTACGAGCAGTACTTC	CASSEAGLTYEQYF
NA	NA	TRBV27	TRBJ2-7	TGTGCCAGCAGTCCAACAGGGTTTTCCTACGAGCAGTACTTC	CASSPTGFSYEQYF